This TCR beta chain was profiled in a study of T cell changes during pregnancy in multiple sclerosis. Sequencing used immunoSEQ multiplex PCR; TCRdb keeps in-frame clones, though not all of them. The sample holds roughly 69,000 clones, just over 90% seen once. CDR3 size: 15 residues. Germline V gives CDR1 GTSNPN, CDR2 SVGIG (reference sequence). V lost 5 bases and J lost 1; bases outside the gene matches: 8. The material sequenced was peripheral blood, taken in the third trimester of pregnancy. This clonotype was obtained from a female donor with multiple sclerosis, enrolled in a pregnancy study. The genes are TRBV30 and TRBJ2-3, with TRBD1 matching 8 bases. The CDR3 protein is CAWGSPGQGTDTQYF. The CDR3 nucleotides are TGTGCCTGGGGTTCCCCGGGACAGGGCACAGATACGCAGTATTTT.